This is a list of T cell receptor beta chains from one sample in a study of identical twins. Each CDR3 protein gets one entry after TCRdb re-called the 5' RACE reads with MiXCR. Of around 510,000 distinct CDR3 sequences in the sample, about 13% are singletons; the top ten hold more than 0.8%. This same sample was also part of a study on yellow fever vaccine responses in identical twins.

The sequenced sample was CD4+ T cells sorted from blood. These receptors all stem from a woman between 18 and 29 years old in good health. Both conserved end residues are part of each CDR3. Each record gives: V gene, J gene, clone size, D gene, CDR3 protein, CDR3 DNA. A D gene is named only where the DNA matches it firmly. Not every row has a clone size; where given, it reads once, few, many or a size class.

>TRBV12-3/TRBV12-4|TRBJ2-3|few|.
CASSPGPYDTQYF
TGTGCCAGCAGTCCGGGACCGTACGACACGCAGTATTTT
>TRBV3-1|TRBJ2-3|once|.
CASSRLLPAALADTQYF
TGTGCCAGCAGCCGACTCCTGCCGGCGGCCTTGGCAGATACGCAGTATTTT
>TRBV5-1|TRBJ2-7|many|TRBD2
CASTLSGSAYEQYF
TGCGCCAGTACCCTTAGCGGGAGTGCCTACGAGCAGTACTTC
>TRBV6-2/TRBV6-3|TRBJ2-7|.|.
CASSYVGGGEQYF
TGTGCCAGCAGTTACGTGGGAGGTGGCGAGCAGTACTTC
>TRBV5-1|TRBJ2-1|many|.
CASSLVMGEQFF
TGCGCCAGCAGCTTGGTGATGGGTGAGCAGTTCTTC
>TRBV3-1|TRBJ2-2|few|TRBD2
CASSHIGTSFGELFF
TGTGCCAGCAGCCACATCGGGACTAGTTTCGGGGAGCTGTTTTTT
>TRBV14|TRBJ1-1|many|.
CASSQDWGGAFTEAFF
TGTGCCAGCAGCCAAGATTGGGGGGGCGCTTTCACTGAAGCTTTCTTT
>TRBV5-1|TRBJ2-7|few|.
CASSETVGLRTYEQYF
TGCGCCAGCAGCGAGACGGTGGGGCTACGGACCTACGAGCAGTACTTC
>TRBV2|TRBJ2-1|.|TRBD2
CASRRLAHNEQFF
TGTGCCAGCAGGAGACTAGCCCACAATGAGCAGTTCTTC
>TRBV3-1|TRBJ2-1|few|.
CASSQTKPGSYNEQFF
TGTGCCAGCAGCCAGACAAAGCCGGGATCCTACAATGAGCAGTTCTTC
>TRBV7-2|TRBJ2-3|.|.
CASSLAFVADTQYF
TGTGCCAGCAGCTTAGCGTTCGTAGCAGATACGCAGTATTTT
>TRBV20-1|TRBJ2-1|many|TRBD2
CSASGSGGYNEQFF
TGCAGTGCTAGCGGCAGCGGGGGGTACAATGAGCAGTTCTTC
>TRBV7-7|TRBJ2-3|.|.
CASSPTWTESTDTQYF
TGTGCTAGCAGCCCAACCTGGACAGAAAGCACAGATACGCAGTATTTT
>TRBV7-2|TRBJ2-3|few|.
CASSGDMTGQYF
TGTGCCAGCAGCGGAGACATGACGGGGCAGTATTTT
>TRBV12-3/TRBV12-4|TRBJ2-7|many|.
CASSRTRSYEQYF
TGTGCCAGCAGTCGTACCCGCTCCTACGAGCAGTACTTC
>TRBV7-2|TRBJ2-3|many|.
CASSPRITDTQYF
TGTGCCAGCAGCCCCCGTATCACAGATACGCAGTATTTT
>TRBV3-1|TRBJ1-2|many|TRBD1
CASSYQGQNSYTF
TGTGCCAGCAGCTACCAGGGACAGAACAGCTACACCTTC
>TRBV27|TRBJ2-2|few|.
CASSLSTGIFTGELFF
TGTGCCAGCAGTTTATCAACAGGAATCTTCACCGGGGAGCTGTTTTTT
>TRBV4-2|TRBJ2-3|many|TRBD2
CASSQGLAGWEDTQYF
TGTGCCAGCAGCCAAGGACTAGCGGGGTGGGAAGATACGCAGTATTTT
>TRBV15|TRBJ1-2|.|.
CATSTWTDYGYTF
TGTGCCACCAGCACCTGGACTGACTATGGCTACACCTTC
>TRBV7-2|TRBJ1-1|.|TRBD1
CASSAGTGGRGDTEAFF
TGTGCCAGCAGTGCCGGGACAGGGGGCCGGGGAGACACTGAAGCTTTCTTT
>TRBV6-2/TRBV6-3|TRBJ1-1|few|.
CASSLRRPSPEAFF
TGTGCCAGCAGTTTGCGCAGGCCTTCTCCTGAAGCTTTCTTT
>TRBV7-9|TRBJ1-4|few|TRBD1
CASSLRSQGGEKLFF
TGTGCCAGCAGCTTGCGGAGTCAGGGGGGTGAAAAACTGTTTTTT
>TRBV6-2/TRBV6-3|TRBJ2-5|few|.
CASSHRDKGETQYF
TGTGCCAGCAGTCACCGGGACAAAGGAGAGACCCAGTACTTC
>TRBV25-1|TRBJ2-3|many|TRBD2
CASSPGLAGGRTDTQYF
TGTGCCAGCAGCCCGGGACTAGCGGGAGGCCGCACAGATACGCAGTATTTT
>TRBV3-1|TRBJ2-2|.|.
CASSQEIRTGELFF
TGTGCCAGCAGCCAAGAGATCCGCACCGGGGAGCTGTTTTTT
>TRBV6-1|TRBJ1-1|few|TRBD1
CASSGDRVWTEAFF
TGTGCCAGCAGCGGGGACAGGGTTTGGACTGAAGCTTTCTTT
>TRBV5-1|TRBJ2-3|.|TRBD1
CASSGTDRLSDTQYF
TGCGCCAGCAGCGGAACGGACAGGCTCTCGGATACGCAGTATTTT
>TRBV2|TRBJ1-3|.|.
CASSPQGTSGNTIYF
TGTGCCAGCAGTCCACAGGGTACCTCTGGAAACACCATATATTTT
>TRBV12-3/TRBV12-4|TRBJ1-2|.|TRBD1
CASSTQGAEGYTF
TGTGCCAGCAGTACCCAGGGGGCAGAGGGCTACACCTTC
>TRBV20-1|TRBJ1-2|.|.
CSARSRGADGYTF
TGCAGTGCTAGGAGTCGAGGGGCGGATGGCTACACCTTC
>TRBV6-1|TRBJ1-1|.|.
CASSTDWRLTEAFF
TGTGCCAGCAGTACAGATTGGCGGCTTACTGAAGCTTTCTTT
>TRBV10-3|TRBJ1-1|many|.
CAISGGEGGTEAFF
TGTGCCATCAGTGGGGGGGAGGGAGGCACTGAAGCTTTCTTT
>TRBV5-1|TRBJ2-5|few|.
CASSLARGAIVGETQYF
TGCGCCAGCAGCTTGGCCAGGGGGGCGATAGTCGGAGAGACCCAGTACTTC
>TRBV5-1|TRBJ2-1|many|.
CASSLGLGGFEQFF
TGCGCCAGCAGCTTGGGACTGGGTGGATTTGAGCAGTTCTTC
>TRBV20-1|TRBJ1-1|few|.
CSAREGLTEAFF
TGCAGTGCTAGAGAGGGGCTCACTGAAGCTTTCTTT
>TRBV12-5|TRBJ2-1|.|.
CASGEGGIHNEQFF
TGTGCTAGTGGAGAAGGGGGTATCCACAATGAGCAGTTCTTC
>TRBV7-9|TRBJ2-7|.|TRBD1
CASSRSPGQGSEQYF
TGTGCCAGCAGCCGCTCTCCGGGACAGGGTTCCGAGCAGTACTTC
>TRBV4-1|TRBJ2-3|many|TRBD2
CASSPGTSGSWADTQYF
TGCGCCAGCAGCCCTGGGACTAGCGGGAGTTGGGCAGATACGCAGTATTTT
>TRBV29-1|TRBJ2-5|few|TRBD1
CSVDGQGRGETQYF
TGCAGCGTTGACGGACAGGGGCGAGGGGAGACCCAGTACTTC
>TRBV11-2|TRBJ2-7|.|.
CASSTRPTYEQYF
TGTGCCAGCAGTACGAGGCCTACGTACGAGCAGTACTTC
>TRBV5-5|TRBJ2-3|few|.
CASSLWEDRVTDTQYF
TGTGCCAGCAGCTTGTGGGAGGACAGAGTCACAGATACGCAGTATTTT
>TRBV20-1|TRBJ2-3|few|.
CSARQGWGSDTQYF
TGCAGTGCTAGACAGGGCTGGGGGTCAGATACGCAGTATTTT
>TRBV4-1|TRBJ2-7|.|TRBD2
CASSQVSGGRYEQYF
TGCGCCAGCAGCCAAGTTTCGGGGGGGCGCTACGAGCAGTACTTC
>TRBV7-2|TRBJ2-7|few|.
CASSLDRVLQYF
TGTGCCAGCAGCTTAGACCGGGTCCTGCAGTACTTC
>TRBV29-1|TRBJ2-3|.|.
CSVTKVETDTQYF
TGCAGCGTGACGAAGGTTGAAACAGATACGCAGTATTTT
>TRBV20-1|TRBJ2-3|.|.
CSARDLFRGRTDTQYF
TGCAGTGCTAGAGATCTCTTTCGGGGGCGCACAGATACGCAGTATTTT
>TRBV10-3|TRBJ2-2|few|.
CAISEFSDTGELFF
TGTGCCATCAGTGAGTTTTCGGACACCGGGGAGCTGTTTTTT
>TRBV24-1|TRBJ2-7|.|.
CATSSGTGTYEQYF
TGTGCCACCAGCTCCGGGACGGGGACCTACGAGCAGTACTTC
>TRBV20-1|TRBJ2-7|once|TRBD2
CSAKGLAGGHEQYF
TGCAGTGCTAAGGGACTAGCGGGAGGACACGAGCAGTACTTC
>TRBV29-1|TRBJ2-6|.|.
CSAQGSGANVLTF
TGCAGCGCGCAGGGTTCTGGGGCCAACGTCCTGACTTTC
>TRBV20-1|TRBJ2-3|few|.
CSARDEAAYTDTQYF
TGCAGTGCTAGAGATGAGGCGGCCTACACAGATACGCAGTATTTT